These T cell receptor beta chains were read from a single sample in a study of T cells in Graves' hyperthyroidism and ophthalmopathy. One entry per CDR3 protein results from TCRdb running MiXCR on the multiplex PCR reads. The sample carries about 290,000 distinct CDR3 sequences, about 13% recorded once. Sequenced: blood. All receptors derive from a woman aged 40 to 50 with Graves' hyperthyroidism. CDR3s include the opening cysteine and the closing phenylalanine or tryptophan. Fields, in order: J gene, clone size, D gene, V gene, CDR3 DNA, CDR3 protein. A D gene is named only where the DNA matches it firmly. Rows may omit the clone size; those that give it use once, few, many or a size class.

TRBJ2-5 . . TRBV20-1 TGCAGTGCTAGAGATCCCAGGGGCGGAGAGACCCAGTACTTC CSARDPRGGETQYF
TRBJ2-2 few . TRBV12-3/TRBV12-4 TGTGCCAGCCGTCCCCGGGCGAACACCGGGGAGCTGTTTTTT CASRPRANTGELFF
TRBJ1-1 many . TRBV2 TGTGCCAGCCTACCGACGGGGTACAACACTGAAGCTTTCTTT CASLPTGYNTEAFF
TRBJ2-2 . TRBD2 TRBV5-4 TGTGCCAGCAGCTTGGCCGGACTAGCGGGAAATACCGGGGAGCTGTTTTTT CASSLAGLAGNTGELFF
TRBJ2-1 . TRBD2 TRBV11-2 TGTGCCAGCAGCTTAGGGCTGACTAGCGGGAGTGAAGAGCAGTTCTTC CASSLGLTSGSEEQFF
TRBJ1-1 many TRBD1 TRBV2 TGTGCCAGCATGGGACAGCCTATGAACACTGAAGCTTTCTTT CASMGQPMNTEAFF
TRBJ1-5 many . TRBV20-1 TGCAGTGCTAGTCAGGGACGGGACAATCAGCCCCAGCATTTT CSASQGRDNQPQHF
TRBJ1-2 many TRBD1 TRBV10-3 TGTGCCATCAGTGAAGCGGACAGGGGGCGCGTAGGAAGCTACACCTTC CAISEADRGRVGSYTF
TRBJ2-7 many TRBD2 TRBV27 TGTGCCAGCAGTCGACAGACTAGCGGGGGAACCTACGAGCAGTACTTC CASSRQTSGGTYEQYF
TRBJ2-3 many TRBD2 TRBV28 TGTGCCAGCAGTTCAGCTGGAGCGGGGAGCACAGATACGCAGTATTTT CASSSAGAGSTDTQYF
TRBJ2-1 . . TRBV7-9 TGTGCCAGCAGCTTAGTAGGAGAGCCCAAAAGTATCTTC CASSLVGEPKSIF
TRBJ2-1 few TRBD2 TRBV27 TGTGCCAGCAAAGCGGGAGGGCTAGTGGGTGAGCAGTTCTTC CASKAGGLVGEQFF
TRBJ2-1 once TRBD2 TRBV6-2/TRBV6-3 TGTGCCAGCAGTTACGCGGGGTCCGGGACTAGCTGGGGTGAGCAGTTCTTC CASSYAGSGTSWGEQFF
TRBJ2-7 many . TRBV28 TGTGCCAGCAGTCCTTACCCGCAGGGTTACGAGCAGTACTTC CASSPYPQGYEQYF
TRBJ2-5 many . TRBV7-2 TGTGCCAGCAGCTTAACTATGAAAGAGACCCAGTACTTC CASSLTMKETQYF
TRBJ2-7 many TRBD2 TRBV25-1 TGTGCCAGCAGTGAATCTGCGGGAGGGCCCTACGAGCAGTACTTC CASSESAGGPYEQYF
TRBJ1-2 many . TRBV30 TGTGCCTGGAGAACACAGTACTATGGCTACACCTTC CAWRTQYYGYTF
TRBJ2-3 many TRBD2 TRBV27 TGTGCCAGCAGTCCTACTTCTAGCGGGAGTTGGGCAGATACGCAGTATTTT CASSPTSSGSWADTQYF
TRBJ2-7 many . TRBV20-1 TGCAGTGCTAGAGGTGGCTACTCCTACGAGCAGTACTTC CSARGGYSYEQYF
TRBJ2-7 many TRBD1 TRBV7-2 TGTGCCAGCACCTATCAGGGGGCTAGTAGGGAGCAGTACTTC CASTYQGASREQYF
TRBJ2-1 many TRBD2 TRBV6-1 TGTGCCAGCACAGGACTAGACTACAATGAGCAGTTCTTC CASTGLDYNEQFF
TRBJ2-4 . . TRBV14 TGTGCCAGCAGCCAACTGGACAGAGGGAAAAACATTCAGTACTTC CASSQLDRGKNIQYF
TRBJ2-1 many TRBD1 TRBV6-1 TGTGCCAGCAGTGAAGGTCGGACAGGGGATGTTGAGCAGTTCTTC CASSEGRTGDVEQFF
TRBJ2-1 . TRBD2 TRBV2 TGTGCCAGCATCCTAGCGGGAGGGCGCGAGCAGTTCTTC CASILAGGREQFF
TRBJ1-3 few TRBD1 TRBV9 TGTGCCAGCAGCGTAGAGGGGACAGGGCATGGAAACACCATATATTTT CASSVEGTGHGNTIYF
TRBJ2-1 . . TRBV28 TGTGCCAGCAGTTGGACAAAAAATGAGCAGTTCTTC CASSWTKNEQFF
TRBJ2-7 once TRBD1 TRBV9 TGTGCCAGCAGTGAGGGTGCCGGGGACAGCGCCTACGAGCAGTACTTC CASSEGAGDSAYEQYF
TRBJ1-6 many . TRBV3-1 TGTGCCAGCAGCCAAGGAGGGACCCTCCACTTT CASSQGGTLHF
TRBJ1-3 many . TRBV18 TGTGCCAGCTCACGAGGGGACCACTACGGAAACACCATATATTTT CASSRGDHYGNTIYF
TRBJ1-1 many TRBD1 TRBV12-3/TRBV12-4 TGTGCCAGCAGTTTGTCCCCGGGACAGGGAGGCACTGAAGCTTTCTTT CASSLSPGQGGTEAFF
TRBJ2-3 few TRBD1 TRBV5-1 TGCGCCAGCAGCTTCGGGACAGGGGTTACAGATACGCAGTATTTT CASSFGTGVTDTQYF
TRBJ1-5 many . TRBV6-1 TGTGCCAGCAGTGAACAGAAGGGTCAGCCCCAGCATTTT CASSEQKGQPQHF
TRBJ2-3 many . TRBV18 TGTGCCAGCTCACCATCCTACGCGGACCCAGATACGCAGTATTTT CASSPSYADPDTQYF
TRBJ2-5 many . TRBV7-9 TGTGCCAGCAGCAGCGGTGGGAACCTGAGGGAGACCCAGTACTTC CASSSGGNLRETQYF
TRBJ2-7 many . TRBV11-2 TGTGCCAGCAGCTTTAACCAGGGGTCCGAGCAGTACTTC CASSFNQGSEQYF
TRBJ2-3 . . TRBV9 TGTGCCAGCAGCGTAGTGGCACCATTCACAGATACGCAGTATTTT CASSVVAPFTDTQYF
TRBJ2-7 many . TRBV6-1 TGTGCCAGCAAGGTATCGTACAGGGGAGGAGACGAGCAGTACTTC CASKVSYRGGDEQYF
TRBJ2-7 many TRBD1 TRBV28 TGTGCCAGCAGTTTTGGGGACAGGGTGTTGGGCGAGCAGTACTTC CASSFGDRVLGEQYF
TRBJ1-4 many . TRBV19 TGTGCCACCTCGGCCCACAGGCCAACTAATGAAAAACTGTTTTTT CATSAHRPTNEKLFF
TRBJ2-7 many TRBD1 TRBV12-3/TRBV12-4 TGTGCCAGCAGAGCGGGACAGGGTTACGAGCAGTACTTC CASRAGQGYEQYF
TRBJ2-4 few . TRBV19 TGTGCCAGTAGTGTCTCGGGACACAGAGCCAAAAACATTCAGTACTTC CASSVSGHRAKNIQYF
TRBJ2-5 few . TRBV5-1 TGCGCCAGCAGCTTGCCGTACCAAGAGACCCAGTACTTC CASSLPYQETQYF
TRBJ2-7 . . TRBV19 TGTGCCAGTAGTATGGACCCACAAACCGAGCAGTACTTC CASSMDPQTEQYF
TRBJ1-4 many . TRBV15 TGTGCCACCAGCAGAGAAGAGAGAAAACTGTTTTTT CATSREERKLFF
TRBJ2-1 many . TRBV20-1 TGCAGTGCAACCATGCCGGGGGCTAACTACAATGAGCAGTTCTTC CSATMPGANYNEQFF
TRBJ1-1 many TRBD1 TRBV28 TGTGCCAGCAAGGTAGACAGGGGGCAAACTGAAGCTTTCTTT CASKVDRGQTEAFF
TRBJ2-7 many . TRBV11-2 TGTGCCAGCAGCTTAGACAGACTCTACGAGCAGTACTTC CASSLDRLYEQYF
TRBJ2-2 . TRBD2 TRBV6-1 TGTGCCTCGGGGGGGGCCCGGGGCGGGGAGCTGTTTTTT CASGGARGGELFF
TRBJ2-1 once TRBD2 TRBV7-8 TGTGCCAGCAGCCCCCGGGTAGCGGGACTTGCCTACAATGAGCAGTTCTTC CASSPRVAGLAYNEQFF
TRBJ1-3 many . TRBV5-1 TGCGCCAGCAGCGACAGGACCGAAAACACCATATATTTT CASSDRTENTIYF
TRBJ2-5 few TRBD1 TRBV5-1 TGCGCCAGCAGCTTGGGGCCTGGACAGGGAACAGAGACCCAGTACTTC CASSLGPGQGTETQYF
TRBJ2-1 . TRBD2 TRBV20-1 TGCAGTGCTAGCCAACGCGGGGGGCGCAGTTTCAATGAGCAGTTCTTC CSASQRGGRSFNEQFF
TRBJ1-1 many . TRBV27 TGTGCCAGCAGGAGCTTAGGGGGAGTCACTGAAGCTTTCTTT CASRSLGGVTEAFF
TRBJ2-7 many TRBD2 TRBV6-1 TGTGCCAGCAATTTACTAGCGGGAGAGAGTCAAAGTTACGAGCAGTACTTC CASNLLAGESQSYEQYF
TRBJ1-2 many . TRBV24-1 TGTGCCACCAGTGCGGGCTATGGCTACACCTTC CATSAGYGYTF
TRBJ2-3 . . TRBV29-1 TGCAGCGTTGAAGATAGGGGATACACAGATACGCAGTATTTT CSVEDRGYTDTQYF
TRBJ1-6 . . TRBV19 TGTGCCAGTAGTATGCGGGTTTTTAATTCACCCCTCCACTTT CASSMRVFNSPLHF
TRBJ1-4 . . TRBV13 TGTGCCAGCAGCCCCCCAACTAATGAAAAACTGTTTTTT CASSPPTNEKLFF
TRBJ2-1 many . TRBV2 TGTGCCTTCGGGACGCCGAACGGGGAGCAGTTCTTC CAFGTPNGEQFF
TRBJ1-2 many TRBD1 TRBV27 TGTGCCAGCAGTCGGGACAGGGGTTATGGCTACACCTTC CASSRDRGYGYTF